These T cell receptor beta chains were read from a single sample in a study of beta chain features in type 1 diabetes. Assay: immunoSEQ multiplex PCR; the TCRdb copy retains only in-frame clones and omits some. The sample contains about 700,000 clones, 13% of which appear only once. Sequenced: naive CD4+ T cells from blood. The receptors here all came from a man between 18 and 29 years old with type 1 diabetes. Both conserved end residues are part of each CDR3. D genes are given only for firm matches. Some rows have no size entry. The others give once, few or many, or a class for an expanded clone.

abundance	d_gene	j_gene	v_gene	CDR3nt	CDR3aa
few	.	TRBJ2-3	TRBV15	TGTGCCACCAGCAGAGGGACATCAGAAGATACGCAGTATTTT	CATSRGTSEDTQYF
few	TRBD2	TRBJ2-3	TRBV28	TGTGCCAGCAGTCCCCAGCGGGGGGGAACAGATACGCAGTATTTT	CASSPQRGGTDTQYF
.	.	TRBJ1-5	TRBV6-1	TGTGCCAGCAGTGTAGGGCAGGGAGGCCAGCCCCAGCATTTT	CASSVGQGGQPQHF
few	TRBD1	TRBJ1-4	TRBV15	TGTGCCACCAGCCCCCAGGACAGGGGTAATGAAAAACTGTTTTTT	CATSPQDRGNEKLFF
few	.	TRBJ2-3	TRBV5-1	TGCGCCAGCAGCGACAAGGAGGCAGTGCCGTCCGGTACGCAGTATTTT	CASSDKEAVPSGTQYF
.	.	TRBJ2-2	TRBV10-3	TGTGCCATCAGTGAGTCCGGCGGGGAGCTGTTTTTT	CAISESGGELFF
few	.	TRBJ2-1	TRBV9	TGTGCCAGCAGCGCGGCGGGGCCTATTGAGCAGTTCTTC	CASSAAGPIEQFF
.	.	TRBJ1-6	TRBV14	TGTGCCAGCAGCCAAGTTTGGGATTCACCCCTCCACTTT	CASSQVWDSPLHF
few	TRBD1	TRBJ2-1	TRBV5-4	TGTGCCAGCAGCTTGAGGACAGGGGGACGGCATGAGCAGTTCTTC	CASSLRTGGRHEQFF
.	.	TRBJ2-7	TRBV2	TGTGCCAGCACAGTCCCGCCTAGCGAGCAGTACTTC	CASTVPPSEQYF
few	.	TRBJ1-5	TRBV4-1	TGCGCCAGCAGCCAAGATAGGGGTAGCAATCAGCCCCAGCATTTT	CASSQDRGSNQPQHF
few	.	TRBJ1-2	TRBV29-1	TGCAGCGTCCCGTTCGGGAACTATGGCTACACCTTC	CSVPFGNYGYTF
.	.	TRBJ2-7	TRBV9	TGTGCCAGCAGCGTATCCGGGGCGGCCCCCTACGAGCAGTACTTC	CASSVSGAAPYEQYF
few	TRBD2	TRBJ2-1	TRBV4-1	TGCGCCAGCAGCCAAGATCAGAGACTAGCTAGAGATGAGCAGTTCTTC	CASSQDQRLARDEQFF
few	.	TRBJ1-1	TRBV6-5	TGTGCCAGCTGGGGTTTGAGTAACACTGAAGCTTTCTTT	CASWGLSNTEAFF
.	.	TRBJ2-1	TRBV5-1	TGCGCCAGCAGCTCGACGAGGACGTACAATGAGCAGTTCTTC	CASSSTRTYNEQFF
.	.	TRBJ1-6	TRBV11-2	TGTGCCAGCAGCCAACAGGGCTACAGCTCCTATAATTCACCCCTCCACTTT	CASSQQGYSSYNSPLHF